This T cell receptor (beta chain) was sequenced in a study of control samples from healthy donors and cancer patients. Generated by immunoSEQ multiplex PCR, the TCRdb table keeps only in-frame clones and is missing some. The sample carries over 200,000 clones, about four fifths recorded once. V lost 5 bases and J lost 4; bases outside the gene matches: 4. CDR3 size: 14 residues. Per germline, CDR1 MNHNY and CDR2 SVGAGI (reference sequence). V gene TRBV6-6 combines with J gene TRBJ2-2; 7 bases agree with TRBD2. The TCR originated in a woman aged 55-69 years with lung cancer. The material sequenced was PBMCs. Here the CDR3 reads CASSKLATTGELFF. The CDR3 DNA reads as TGTGCCAGCAGTAAACTAGCGACCACCGGGGAGCTGTTTTTT.